This TCR beta chain was captured in a study of blood T cell repertoires in COVID-19. Background on the study: PBMCs, B-cell-depleted T cells, or T cells were the source of the cDNA or gDNA that made up the material.

Germline CDR1 reads SGHRS; CDR2 reads YFSETQ. J was trimmed by 3 bases and V by 6 bases; bases with no gene match: 5. This CDR3 comprises 14 residues. In the study's own analysis: By means of reference gene primer amplification, nucleated cell counts were estimated. The repertoire was sequenced with immunoSEQ multiplex PCR; TCRdb's copy has only in-frame clones and lacks some. That table gives V, J and clone size, and the DNA gave D and trimming. The profile shows about 340,000 clones, around 91% of them singletons. The sequence was collected from a woman between 18 and 29 years old who had recovered from COVID-19. The J gene is TRBJ2-5, the V gene TRBV5-1; 10 bases are a match to TRBD2. What was sequenced was peripheral blood. This CDR3 is CASNPGTSEETQYF. The CDR3 nucleotides are TGCGCCAGCAACCCCGGGACTAGCGAAGAGACCCAGTACTTC. Filled out from reference TRBV5-1 and TRBJ2-5, the complete variable domain reads KAGVTQTPRYLIKTRGQQVTLSCSPISGHRSVSWYQQTPGQGLQFLFEYFSETQRNKGNFPGRFSGRQFSNSRSEMNVSTLELGDSALYLCASNPGTSEETQYFGPGTRLLVL.